The clone carrying this T cell receptor beta chain has ten or more counts. The antigen is unknown. The record originates from a study of CD8 T cells in ankylosing spondylitis. Regarding the study as a whole: Blood from ankylosing spondylitis patients appeared to carry a characteristic roughly 8-variant TCR beta motif.

The CDR3 is 12 residues long. Deletions cut 0 bases from V and 6 bases from J, with 3 bases between. The germline V gene encodes CDR1 SGDLS and CDR2 YYNGEE. As the method for making TCR beta libraries, quantitative 5'-RACE with molecular barcodes was used. MiXCR was run by TCRdb on the 5' RACE reads, yielding one entry per CDR3 protein. The top ten hold 35% to 45% of the sample, which has roughly 7,000 distinct CDR3 sequences, roughly 2.9% seen once. V is TRBV9 and J is TRBJ2-2; no firm D call. The clonotype comes from a female donor with ankylosing spondylitis or in good health (not recorded which). The sample was blood, either unsorted or a sorted T cell fraction (not recorded which). For the CDR3, the DNA is TGTGCCAGCAGCGTAGGGCCCGGGGAGCTGTTTTTT. It specifies CASSVGPGELFF.